These 28 T cell receptor beta chains were all obtained from the same sample, sequenced in a study of blood T cells in healthy people across ages. Alongside a J-beta primer mix, a sample-barcoded 5' primer served in a second PCR lasting 7 to 11 cycles. One entry per CDR3 protein, called by TCRdb with MiXCR from the 5' RACE reads. The table has some 640,000 distinct CDR3 sequences, approximately 30% seen once; the top ten hold 15% to 17%. The sample was blood. Every receptor here comes from a woman older than 75 in good health.

This clonotype was detected ten times or more. This rearrangement joins TRBV7-9 to TRBJ2-7; TRBD1 agrees at 10 bases. This CDR3 spans 14 amino acids. Germline V gene data show CDR1 as SEHNR and CDR2 as FQNEAQ (reference sequence). V shed 6 bases and J 5 bases; nucleotides not matched to a gene: 7. CDR3: CASRPGTGADEQYF. The CDR3 DNA sequence: TGTGCCAGCAGGCCAGGGACAGGGGCAGACGAGCAGTACTTC.

This clonotype was seen a few times. A much larger clone sits a single nucleotide away, making a read error possible. This chain joins TRBV5-5 and TRBJ2-6, with 7 bases that match TRBD1. The CDR3 is 17 amino acids. The germline V gene has CDR1 SGHKS and CDR2 YYEKEE (reference sequence). The CDR3 bases are TGTGCCAGCAGCGCCGGGACAGCGCTTTCTGGGGCCAACGTCCGGACTTTC. Translating it yields CASSAGTALSGANVRTF.

With respect to this clonotype: The junction does not match germline at one end; this may be a read error. The CDR3 DNA sequence: TGTGCCGGCAGCTTGCGGCCCTACAATGAGCAGTTCTTC. As protein: CAGSLRPYNEQFF. V usage is TRBV7-2 and J usage is TRBJ2-1; D gene unclear. CDR1 and CDR2 from the germline V gene are SGHTA and FQGNSA. The CDR3 has 13 amino acids. Complete variable domain (other parts from reference TRBV7-2 and TRBJ2-1): GAGVSQSPSNKVTEKGKDVELRCDPISGHTALYWYRQSLGQGLEFLIYFQGNSAPDKSGLPSDRFSAERTGGSVSTLTIQRTQQEDSAVYLCAGSLRPYNEQFFGPGTRLTVL.

This clonotype was recorded at least ten times. The chain is built from TRBV20-1 and TRBJ2-5; tentatively, D is TRBD1 (6 bases). V lost 5 bases, J lost 2 bases, and 9 bases lay in between. In germline, CDR1 is DFQATT, CDR2 SNEGSKA (reference sequence). The CDR3 extends over 12 amino acids. CDR3 residues: CSAFGQQETQYF. The CDR3 nucleotides are TGCAGTGCTTTTGGACAGCAAGAGACCCAGTACTTC.

This clonotype has ten or more counts. The V call is TRBV5-1, the J call TRBJ1-4, with a tentative D call TRBD1 (5 bases). Trimming took off 0 bases at V and 8 bases at J, with 17 bases between the two ends. Per germline, CDR1 SGHRS and CDR2 YFSETQ. The CDR3 is 16 amino acids. The chain's CDR3 is CASSLEPQDGREKLFF. CDR3 sequence (DNA): TGCGCCAGCAGCTTGGAACCACAGGATGGGAGAGAAAAACTGTTTTTT. Full variable domain (remainder filled in from reference TRBV5-1 and TRBJ1-4): KAGVTQTPRYLIKTRGQQVTLSCSPISGHRSVSWYQQTPGQGLQFLFEYFSETQRNKGNFPGRFSGRQFSNSRSEMNVSTLELGDSALYLCASSLEPQDGREKLFFGSGTQLSVL.

With respect to this clonotype: A much more abundant neighbour one base away suggests this may be a read error. The chain is built from TRBV12-3 or TRBV12-4 and TRBJ1-1; D gene uncertain. Trimming stripped 10 bases from V and 0 bases from J, with 15 bases between. This CDR3 spans 14 amino acids. The CDR3 loop reads CATGRRPVNTEAFF. DNA of the CDR3: TGTGCCACGGGCCGGAGGCCAGTGAACACTGAAGCTTTCTTT.

Remarks on this clonotype: A read error may explain this, as a much larger clone is one base away. This chain joins TRBV20-1 and TRBJ2-7; 8 nucleotides match TRBD1. V was clipped by 5 bases and J by 7 bases; unmatched bases: 16. Looked up from germline, CDR1 is DFQATT and CDR2 is SNEGSKA (reference sequence). The CDR3 runs to 15 residues. Here the CDR3 DNA reads TGCAGTGCTCACCTCGGGACAGGCCTTTACAATGAGCAGTACTTC. Its translation is CSAHLGTGLYNEQYF.

This chain joins TRBV20-1 and TRBJ2-1; D not certain. The CDR3 loop spans 13 amino acids. CDR1 and CDR2 from the germline V gene are DFQATT and SNEGSKA (reference sequence). Trimming cost V 6 bases and J 8 bases, with 17 bases left between them. The CDR3 sequence: CSASPGPAHEQFF. The CDR3 DNA is TGCAGTGCCTCTCCGGGCCCTGCCCATGAGCAGTTCTTC.

This clonotype was found many times. The chain links TRBV12-3 or TRBV12-4 to TRBJ2-5; D possibly corresponds to TRBD2 (5 bases). This CDR3 spans 14 amino acids. The ends were cut back, 2 bases at V and 4 bases at J, with 11 bases in the middle. This CDR3 is CASSLTGRGETQYF. CDR3 sequence (DNA): TGTGCCAGCAGTTTAACCGGTCGGGGAGAGACCCAGTACTTC.

This clonotype was detected ten times or more. The V call is TRBV20-1, the J call TRBJ2-1; 10 bases align to TRBD2. V shed 3 bases and J 5 bases; nucleotides not matched to a gene: 7. The germline V gene has CDR1 DFQATT and CDR2 SNEGSKA (reference sequence). CDR3 length: 15 residues. The CDR3 bases are TGCAGTGCTAGTATTTTAGCGGGGGGCCACAATGAGCAGTTCTTC. This gives the protein CSASILAGGHNEQFF.

The chain recombines TRBV6-6 with TRBJ2-1; 7 bases are a match to TRBD1. The DNA end is more similar to TRBJ2-7, so the J call may be wrong. The CDR3 is 12 residues long. Germline lookup yields CDR1 MNHNY and CDR2 SVGAGI (reference sequence). The CDR3 here is CASHRGSNEQYF. CDR3 DNA: TGTGCCAGTCACAGGGGATCCAATGAGCAGTACTTC.

The V and J genes are TRBV19 and TRBJ2-7, with D perhaps TRBD2 (6 bases). Germline-derived CDR1 and CDR2 are LNHDA and SQIVND (reference sequence). The V end lost 7 bases, the J end lost 1 base, and 11 bases lay between the germline ends. The CDR3 length is 13 residues. For the CDR3, the DNA is TGTGCCAGTACCGGGACTCCTTCCTACGAGCAGTACTTC. It encodes CASTGTPSYEQYF. Full variable domain (missing parts from reference TRBV19 and TRBJ2-7): DGGITQSPKYLFRKEGQNVTLSCEQNLNHDAMYWYRQDPGQGLRLIYYSQIVNDFQKGDIAEGYSVSREKKESFPLTVTSAQKNPTAFYLCASTGTPSYEQYFGPGTRLTVT.

The sample holds many counts of this clonotype. The chain links TRBV20-1 to TRBJ2-7; the D gene is possibly TRBD2 (5 bases). The germline CDR1 and CDR2 sequences are DFQATT and SNEGSKA (reference sequence). This CDR3 is 11 amino acids long. Trimming removed 6 bases from V and 4 bases from J, with 10 bases in between. The chain's CDR3 is CSARWEYEQYF. The CDR3 region has the DNA TGCAGTGCAAGATGGGAGTACGAGCAGTACTTC.

This clonotype was seen repeatedly, ten times or more. This may be a read error: a much more frequent sequence differs by one nucleotide. The rearrangement joins TRBV9 to TRBJ2-1; D may be TRBD1 (5 bases). The J call may be incorrect, as the DNA end agrees better with TRBJ2-7. CDR3 size: 16 residues. CDR1 is SGDLS, CDR2 YYNGEE, per germline. This chain's CDR3 is CASSVEGLGSYNEQYF. CDR3 coding DNA: TGTGCCAGCAGCGTAGAGGGGTTGGGCTCCTACAATGAGCAGTACTTC.

This clonotype was seen repeatedly, ten times or more. The CDR3 DNA sequence: TGCAGTGCTACGACGGGACTAGCGGGGTTTACTAGCACAGATACGCAGTATTTT. It specifies CSATTGLAGFTSTDTQYF. The V gene is TRBV20-1, the J gene TRBJ2-3, with 13 bases identical to TRBD2. After removal of 4 bases from V and 0 bases from J, the junction contained 10 bases not matched to a gene. In germline, CDR1 is DFQATT, CDR2 SNEGSKA (reference sequence). The CDR3 is 18 residues long.

Regarding this clonotype: A much bigger clone sits one base away, suggesting this may be a read error. The chain joins TRBV11-1 to TRBJ2-7; the D is unclear. CDR3 length: 11 residues. Per germline, CDR1 SGHAT and CDR2 FQDESV (reference sequence). The V and J ends lost 3 bases and 7 bases respectively, with 7 bases between them. CDR3 in DNA: TGTGCCAGCAGCTTCGACAATGAGCAGTACTTC. Translation gives CASSFDNEQYF.

The J gene is TRBJ2-3, the V gene TRBV24-1, with 9 bases that match TRBD2. Germline loops: CDR1 KGHDR, CDR2 SFDVKD. The CDR3 is 18 residues long. V trimming: 0 bases; J trimming: 5 bases; junction bases outside the gene matches: 11. Here the CDR3 DNA reads TGTGCCACCAGTGATTTGGCCTCTCGCGGGGGGGCGGGAGATACGCAGTATTTT. Protein: CATSDLASRGGAGDTQYF.

V is TRBV4-2 and J is TRBJ1-4; TRBD1 might be the D (5 bases). The CDR3 contains 13 residues. The V gene lost 5 bases and the J gene lost 8 bases, with 12 bases spanning the gap. Per the germline V gene, CDR1 is LGHNA and CDR2 is YNFKEQ. The CDR3 region has the DNA TGTGCCAGCAGCGGGGCCGACGGGGAAAAACTGTTTTTT. Protein product: CASSGADGEKLFF.

This clonotype was seen repeatedly, ten times or more. The V and J genes are TRBV4-1 and TRBJ2-3; TRBD1 matches at 9 bases. V lost 4 bases and J lost 2; bases outside the gene matches: 7. Germline V gives CDR1 MGHRA, CDR2 YSYEKL. This CDR3 spans 16 amino acids. CDR3 residues: CASSPLDRGNTDTQYF. DNA of the CDR3: TGCGCCAGCAGCCCGCTCGACAGGGGGAACACAGATACGCAGTATTTT.

This clonotype was seen ten or more times. The V call is TRBV30, the J call TRBJ1-2, with D perhaps TRBD1 (5 bases). This CDR3 comprises 11 residues. Germline lookup yields CDR1 GTSNPN and CDR2 SVGIG (reference sequence). The V end lost 4 bases, the J end lost 4 bases, and 7 bases lay between the germline ends. The CDR3 nucleotides are TGTGCCTGGACAGGGACCTATGGCTACACCTTC. Protein: CAWTGTYGYTF.

The CDR3 DNA is TGTGCCAGCAAGAAAGCGGGGGGATCCTACAATGAGCAGTTCTTC. It codes for CASKKAGGSYNEQFF. This chain joins TRBV6-5 and TRBJ2-1; 9 nucleotides align to TRBD2. The CDR3 extends over 15 amino acids. Germline trimming cut 7 bases from V and 1 base from J; bases unmatched to any gene: 5. Germline V CDR1 and CDR2: MNHEY, SVGAGI.

Only a few counts were recorded for this clonotype. The chain employs TRBV7-2 and TRBJ2-2; TRBD2 matches at 9 bases. Germline trimming cut 1 base from V and 4 bases from J; bases unmatched to any gene: 7. This CDR3 comprises 17 residues. Germline V gene data show CDR1 as SGHTA and CDR2 as FQGNSA. CDR3 region: CASSLDRAGGFTGELFF. The CDR3 DNA follows: TGTGCCAGCAGCTTAGATCGGGCGGGGGGGTTCACCGGGGAGCTGTTTTTT.

The chain joins TRBV2 to TRBJ2-5; no reliable D call. Gene TRBJ2-7 matches the end of the DNA better, so the J call may be wrong. The CDR3 has 12 residues. Germline values: CDR1 SNHLY, CDR2 FYNNEI. As DNA, the CDR3 is TGTGCCAGCAGTACGGACCTGTTCGAGCAGTACTTC. Protein: CASSTDLFEQYF.

V and J are TRBV5-1 and TRBJ1-1, with D possibly TRBD1 on 5 matching bases. CDR1 and CDR2 (germline): SGHRS, YFSETQ. Trimming left V 4 bases short and J 0 bases short, with 13 bases between. The CDR3 contains 15 residues. Written as DNA, the CDR3 is TGCGCCAGCAGCCCTGGACACACAGTGAACACTGAAGCTTTCTTT. Translation: CASSPGHTVNTEAFF. Complete variable domain (other parts from reference TRBV5-1 and TRBJ1-1): KAGVTQTPRYLIKTRGQQVTLSCSPISGHRSVSWYQQTPGQGLQFLFEYFSETQRNKGNFPGRFSGRQFSNSRSEMNVSTLELGDSALYLCASSPGHTVNTEAFFGQGTRLTVV.

The rearrangement joins TRBV12-3 or TRBV12-4 to TRBJ2-3; 10 nucleotides agree with TRBD1. J lost 6 bases, V lost 6 bases, and 3 bases had no gene match. This CDR3 is built from 13 residues. The CDR3 sequence: CASRRQGADTQYF. CDR3 DNA: TGTGCCAGCAGAAGACAGGGGGCCGATACGCAGTATTTT.

This clonotype was found many times. The V gene is TRBV3-1, the J gene TRBJ2-6; D remains unclear. The V end lost 7 bases, the J end lost 0 bases, and 7 bases lay between the germline ends. This CDR3 comprises 14 residues. CDR1 and CDR2 from the germline V gene are LGHDT and YNNKEL (reference sequence). The chain's CDR3 is CASTIDSGANVLTF. The CDR3 nucleotides are TGTGCCAGCACGATAGACTCTGGGGCCAACGTCCTGACTTTC.

This clonotype showed up many times. The CDR3 spells CASRPGRQLAKNIQYF. The DNA of the CDR3 is TGTGCCAGCAGGCCCGGACGTCAACTAGCCAAAAACATTCAGTACTTC. The rearrangement joins TRBV2 to TRBJ2-4; D not resolved. CDR1 and CDR2 from the germline V gene are SNHLY and FYNNEI. The CDR3 is made up of 16 amino acids. Trimming took 6 bases from V and 0 from J, leaving 15 bases between them.

The sample holds a few counts of this clonotype. The chain is built from TRBV30 and TRBJ1-1; weak D call: TRBD1 (6 bases). This CDR3 contains 13 residues. The germline V and J ends were trimmed by 3 bases and 5 bases, with 13 bases remaining between them. Germline-derived CDR1 and CDR2 are GTSNPN and SVGIG (reference sequence). CDR3 protein: CAWSSTGRTEAFF. The DNA of the CDR3 is TGTGCCTGGAGCTCTACAGGGCGTACTGAAGCTTTCTTT.